Listed below are T cell receptor beta chains from one sample, sequenced in a study of shared clonotypes between healthy human individuals. TCRdb's table, derived via immunoSEQ multiplex PCR, lists solely in-frame clones and lacks some. The table has fewer than 1.8 million clones, just under 99% seen once. The sample comprised naive CD4+ T cells sorted from blood. The receptors here all came from a man under 40 in good health. Both conserved end residues are part of each CDR3. D genes are given only for firm matches. Some rows mark clone size as missing; the rest say once, few, many or name a class of expanded clone.

CDR3: CASSPGRLSSYEQYF
DNA: TGTGCCAGCAGTCCAGGACGCCTGAGCTCCTACGAGCAGTACTTC
J: TRBJ2-7
size: -
V: TRBV6-1
D: -

CDR3: CASSLPGAYEQYF
DNA: TGTGCCAGCAGCCTTCCGGGCGCCTACGAGCAGTACTTC
J: TRBJ2-7
size: once
V: TRBV6-6
D: -

CDR3: CASSLPPSGGVEAFF
DNA: TGTGCCAGCAGTTTGCCACCCTCAGGGGGCGTTGAAGCTTTCTTT
J: TRBJ1-1
size: -
V: TRBV28
D: TRBD1

CDR3: CASSVLAGTAYEQYF
DNA: TGCGCCAGCAGCGTATTAGCGGGAACCGCCTACGAGCAGTACTTC
J: TRBJ2-7
size: -
V: TRBV5-1
D: TRBD2

CDR3: CASSVPRDATSRTF
DNA: TGTGCCAGCAGCGTACCGCGGGACGCAACGTCTCGGACCTTC
J: TRBJ2-7
size: once
V: TRBV7-2
D: -

CDR3: CASSLYGRRDTQYF
DNA: TGTGCCAGCAGCTTGTACGGGAGGCGAGATACGCAGTATTTT
J: TRBJ2-3
size: -
V: TRBV5-4
D: TRBD2

CDR3: CASSFGATQTYEQYF
DNA: TGCGCCAGCAGCTTCGGGGCCACGCAAACCTACGAGCAGTACTTC
J: TRBJ2-7
size: -
V: TRBV5-1
D: -

CDR3: CASSDLRGGSYNEQFF
DNA: TGCGCCAGCAGTGATTTGCGGGGGGGCTCCTACAATGAGCAGTTCTTC
J: TRBJ2-1
size: -
V: TRBV10-1
D: TRBD2

CDR3: CASSRGVQETQYF
DNA: TGTGCCAGCAGTCGCGGGGTCCAAGAGACCCAGTACTTC
J: TRBJ2-5
size: -
V: TRBV28
D: -

CDR3: CASSTNDRGSYEQYF
DNA: TGTGCCAGTAGTACCAATGACAGGGGGTCCTACGAGCAGTACTTC
J: TRBJ2-7
size: -
V: TRBV19
D: TRBD1

CDR3: CASSTDRESYNEQFF
DNA: TGTGCCAGCAGCACGGACAGGGAGTCCTACAATGAGCAGTTCTTC
J: TRBJ2-1
size: -
V: TRBV5-6
D: TRBD1

CDR3: CASSLWAGTSTDTQYF
DNA: TGTGCCAGCAGTTTATGGGCGGGAACTAGCACAGATACGCAGTATTTT
J: TRBJ2-3
size: -
V: TRBV28
D: -

CDR3: CASQDILGDGYTF
DNA: TGCGCCAGTCAGGACATCCTAGGGGACGGCTACACCTTC
J: TRBJ1-2
size: -
V: TRBV5-1
D: -

CDR3: CASSPEGGVRILYAFF
DNA: TGTGCCAGCAGCCCGGAAGGGGGAGTGCGAATCCTCTACGCTTTCTTT
J: TRBJ1-1
size: -
V: TRBV28
D: -

CDR3: CASSRGQGQETQYF
DNA: TGCGCCAGCAGCAGAGGACAGGGCCAAGAGACCCAGTACTTC
J: TRBJ2-5
size: -
V: TRBV5-1
D: TRBD1

CDR3: CSARPILEQYF
DNA: TGCAGTGCTAGACCCATACTGGAGCAGTACTTC
J: TRBJ2-7
size: -
V: TRBV20-1
D: -

CDR3: CASSRVTSYNEQFF
DNA: TGTGCCAGTAGTCGCGTGACCTCCTACAATGAGCAGTTCTTC
J: TRBJ2-1
size: -
V: TRBV19
D: -

CDR3: CASKGQPNQPQHF
DNA: TGTGCCAGCAAGGGACAGCCAAACCAGCCCCAGCATTTT
J: TRBJ1-5
size: -
V: TRBV2
D: TRBD1

CDR3: CASSAWAYNEQFF
DNA: TGCGCCAGCAGTGCTTGGGCCTACAATGAGCAGTTCTTC
J: TRBJ2-1
size: -
V: TRBV10-2
D: -

CDR3: CASRAAGGGTDTQYF
DNA: TGTGCCAGCAGAGCTGCAGGGGGCGGCACAGATACGCAGTATTTT
J: TRBJ2-3
size: -
V: TRBV7-9
D: TRBD1

CDR3: CASIAGSARNTEAFF
DNA: TGTGCCAGCATCGCCGGCTCCGCCAGAAACACTGAAGCTTTCTTT
J: TRBJ1-1
size: -
V: TRBV2
D: -

CDR3: CASSYGRGRIDEQYF
DNA: TGTGCCAGCAGTTACGGTAGGGGGCGCATAGACGAGCAGTACTTC
J: TRBJ2-7
size: -
V: TRBV6-6
D: TRBD1

CDR3: CASKARDRVSDTQYF
DNA: TGTGCCAGCAAGGCCCGGGACAGGGTTTCCGATACGCAGTATTTT
J: TRBJ2-3
size: -
V: TRBV28
D: TRBD1

CDR3: CSVGSPLIGELFF
DNA: TGCAGCGTTGGGTCCCCACTAATCGGGGAGCTGTTTTTT
J: TRBJ2-2
size: -
V: TRBV29-1
D: -

CDR3: CASSQEGQGGNEQFF
DNA: TGCGCCAGCAGCCAAGAGGGGCAGGGAGGTAATGAGCAGTTCTTC
J: TRBJ2-1
size: once
V: TRBV4-3
D: -

CDR3: CASRLADRSYEQYF
DNA: TGCGCCAGCCGTCTGGCAGACAGATCCTACGAGCAGTACTTC
J: TRBJ2-7
size: -
V: TRBV10-2
D: -

CDR3: CAWSVSGANVLTF
DNA: TGTGCCTGGAGTGTATCCGGGGCCAACGTCCTGACTTTC
J: TRBJ2-6
size: -
V: TRBV30
D: -

CDR3: CASSIVSAGAVLTF
DNA: TGTGCCAGTAGTATTGTTTCCGCAGGGGCCGTCCTGACTTTC
J: TRBJ2-6
size: -
V: TRBV19
D: -

CDR3: CASSQVAGGLYEQYF
DNA: TGTGCCAGCAGCCAAGTAGCGGGAGGGCTATACGAGCAGTACTTC
J: TRBJ2-7
size: -
V: TRBV5-4
D: TRBD2

CDR3: CASSEGTSWLVYEQYF
DNA: TGCGCCAGCAGTGAGGGGACTAGCTGGCTGGTATACGAGCAGTACTTC
J: TRBJ2-7
size: -
V: TRBV10-2
D: TRBD2

CDR3: CASSVEWGSGQPQHF
DNA: TGTGCCAGCAGCGTAGAGTGGGGCTCAGGCCAGCCCCAGCATTTT
J: TRBJ1-5
size: -
V: TRBV9
D: -

CDR3: CASSIFLIENGYTF
DNA: TGTGCCAGTAGTATCTTTCTAATCGAGAATGGCTACACCTTC
J: TRBJ1-2
size: -
V: TRBV19
D: -

CDR3: CASSRGTEQETQYF
DNA: TGTGCCAGCAGCCGAGGGACAGAACAAGAGACCCAGTACTTC
J: TRBJ2-5
size: -
V: TRBV5-4
D: TRBD1

CDR3: CASSRDPAGDFNEQFF
DNA: TGTGCCAGCAGCCGCGACCCAGCGGGAGATTTCAATGAGCAGTTCTTC
J: TRBJ2-1
size: -
V: TRBV7-9
D: TRBD2

CDR3: CASSGGLAGHNEQFF
DNA: TGTGCCAGCAGTGGGGGACTAGCGGGCCACAATGAGCAGTTCTTC
J: TRBJ2-1
size: once
V: TRBV2
D: TRBD2

CDR3: CASSLDRGHTDTQYF
DNA: TGTGCCAGCAGCTTAGACAGGGGGCATACAGATACGCAGTATTTT
J: TRBJ2-3
size: -
V: TRBV11-1
D: TRBD1

CDR3: CASSLQTNYGYTF
DNA: TGTGCCAGCAGCTTACAGACGAACTATGGCTACACCTTC
J: TRBJ1-2
size: -
V: TRBV7-9
D: -

CDR3: CASSLYQGMGEQYF
DNA: TGTGCCAGCAGCTTGTATCAGGGGATGGGTGAGCAGTACTTC
J: TRBJ2-7
size: -
V: TRBV5-4
D: -

CDR3: CASSLEGGASEQYF
DNA: TGTGCCAGCAGCTTAGAAGGGGGCGCATCTGAGCAGTACTTC
J: TRBJ2-7
size: -
V: TRBV7-9
D: TRBD1

CDR3: CASRRGNEKLFF
DNA: TGTGCCAGCCGGCGGGGTAACGAAAAACTGTTTTTT
J: TRBJ1-4
size: -
V: TRBV7-9
D: -

CDR3: CSVRAWTANTGELFF
DNA: TGCAGCGTGCGGGCCTGGACAGCGAACACCGGGGAGCTGTTTTTT
J: TRBJ2-2
size: once
V: TRBV29-1
D: -

CDR3: CASSLRQGPDTQYF
DNA: TGTGCCAGCAGCTTACGACAGGGTCCAGATACGCAGTATTTT
J: TRBJ2-3
size: -
V: TRBV7-9
D: TRBD1

CDR3: CSVGLAAQETQYF
DNA: TGCAGCGTCGGACTAGCTGCACAAGAGACCCAGTACTTC
J: TRBJ2-5
size: -
V: TRBV29-1
D: TRBD2

CDR3: CASSVALAGERFEQYF
DNA: TGTGCCAGCAGCGTAGCTCTAGCGGGAGAGAGGTTTGAGCAGTACTTC
J: TRBJ2-7
size: -
V: TRBV9
D: TRBD2

CDR3: CAISDSNSYEQYF
DNA: TGTGCCATCAGTGACAGTAACTCCTACGAGCAGTACTTC
J: TRBJ2-7
size: -
V: TRBV10-3
D: -

CDR3: CASSPTSGTAYNEQFF
DNA: TGCGCCAGCAGCCCAACCTCCGGGACAGCGTACAATGAGCAGTTCTTC
J: TRBJ2-1
size: -
V: TRBV5-1
D: TRBD1

CDR3: CASSPDRGGTHF
DNA: TGTGCCAGCAGCCCCGACAGGGGGGGTACCCATTTT
J: TRBJ1-5
size: -
V: TRBV7-9
D: TRBD1

CDR3: CASSRSSSSNQPQHF
DNA: TGTGCCAGCAGCCGCTCATCCTCTAGCAATCAGCCCCAGCATTTT
J: TRBJ1-5
size: -
V: TRBV9
D: -

CDR3: CASGTGNNQPQHF
DNA: TGTGCCAGCGGGACGGGGAATAATCAGCCCCAGCATTTT
J: TRBJ1-5
size: -
V: TRBV6-1
D: -

CDR3: CASSIGTTSYEQYF
DNA: TGTGCCAGCAGCATTGGGACGACTAGCTACGAGCAGTACTTC
J: TRBJ2-7
size: -
V: TRBV5-4
D: -